The 27 T cell receptor beta chains listed next were all sequenced from one sample in a study of shared clonotypes between healthy human individuals. Data came from immunoSEQ multiplex PCR; TCRdb stores just in-frame clones and leaves some out. The data hold about a million clones, with over 75% observed a single time. The specimen sequenced was memory CD4+ T cells sorted from blood. The subset here: CD45RA-negative fraction. Receptor source: a man between 18 and 29 years old in good health.

The J gene is TRBJ1-5, the V gene TRBV28, with a tentative D call TRBD1 (6 bases). CDR1 and CDR2 (germline): MDHEN, SYDVKM. This CDR3 region has 17 residues. The ends were cut back, 3 bases at V and 6 bases at J, with 21 bases in the middle. CDR3 bases: TGTGCCAGCAGTTTGCCCACGGGGGGGCGCTCGGGTCAGCCCCAGCATTTT. It translates to CASSLPTGGRSGQPQHF.

V and J are TRBV9 and TRBJ2-5; the D gene is possibly TRBD2 (5 bases). Germline CDR1 and CDR2: SGDLS and YYNGEE. The length of the CDR3 is 13 residues. Trimming removed 4 bases from V and 4 bases from J, with 11 bases in between. CDR3 nucleotides: TGTGCCAGCAGCCGCCGAGGAGGAGAGACCCAGTACTTC. The encoded protein is CASSRRGGETQYF.

The chain combines TRBV5-6 with TRBJ2-1; 8 positions agree with TRBD1. V was clipped by 0 bases and J by 3 bases; unmatched bases: 2. From germline, CDR1 is SGHDT and CDR2 YYEEEE. This CDR3 has 15 amino acids. In DNA form, the CDR3 reads TGTGCCAGCAGCTTGGAAGGACAGGGCTACAATGAGCAGTTCTTC. The encoded protein is CASSLEGQGYNEQFF.

The table lists this clone with a few counts. V is TRBV5-1 and J is TRBJ2-5; maybe TRBD2 (5 bases). Germline V CDR1 and CDR2: SGHRS, YFSETQ. The CDR3 is 15 amino acids. The V gene lost 4 bases and the J gene lost 4 bases, with 17 bases spanning the gap. As DNA, the CDR3 is TGCGCCAGCAGCGCCGCGGGCTGGGGTTCAGAGACCCAGTACTTC. Translating it yields CASSAAGWGSETQYF.

This sequence joins TRBV5-4 and TRBJ2-2; D ambiguous. V lost 0 bases to trimming and J lost 5 bases, with 5 bases between them. The CDR3 has 13 residues. Per germline, CDR1 SGHNT and CDR2 YYREEE (reference sequence). The CDR3 spells CASSLDLTGELFF. CDR3 sequence (DNA): TGTGCCAGCAGCTTGGACCTAACCGGGGAGCTGTTTTTT. Together with reference TRBV5-4 and TRBJ2-2, the CDR3 gives the full variable domain: ETGVTQSPTHLIKTRGQQVTLRCSSQSGHNTVSWYQQALGQGPQFIFQYYREEENGRGNFPPRFSGLQFPNYSSELNVNALELDDSALYLCASSLDLTGELFFGEGSRLTVL.

In this sample, this clone turned up a few times. Other DNA sequences from this sample encode an identical CDR3 as well. The CDR3 loop is CASSARATDTQYF. CDR3 bases: TGTGCCAGCAGCGCCCGGGCCACGGATACGCAGTATTTT. The chain is built from TRBV9 and TRBJ2-3; D is uncertain. This CDR3 is 13 amino acids long. The V gene's germline CDR1 is SGDLS and CDR2 YYNGEE. Trimming took 3 bases from V and 6 from J, leaving 11 bases between them.

The J gene is TRBJ2-3, the V gene TRBV7-2, with a possible D match to TRBD2 (6 bases). The V gene's germline CDR1 is SGHTA and CDR2 FQGNSA. The CDR3 runs 13 residues. Deletions cut 5 bases from V and 11 bases from J, with 17 bases between. The CDR3 loop reads CASSKNTMGGQYF. The CDR3, as DNA: TGTGCCAGCAGCAAAAACACGATGGGGGGGCAGTATTTT.

The table lists this clone with a count of one. The chain recombines TRBV19 with TRBJ2-3, with D hard to call. CDR1 is LNHDA, CDR2 SQIVND, per germline (reference sequence). Deletions cut 7 bases from V and 2 bases from J, with 10 bases between. The CDR3 covers 13 residues. This CDR3 reads CASIGQNTDTQYF. The DNA for the CDR3 is TGTGCCAGTATCGGCCAGAACACAGATACGCAGTATTTT. Using reference TRBV19 and TRBJ2-3 for the parts outside the CDR3, the full variable domain is DGGITQSPKYLFRKEGQNVTLSCEQNLNHDAMYWYRQDPGQGLRLIYYSQIVNDFQKGDIAEGYSVSREKKESFPLTVTSAQKNPTAFYLCASIGQNTDTQYFGPGTRLTVL.

Concerning this clone: This sample also contains other DNA sequences that code for the same CDR3. V gene TRBV9 combines with J gene TRBJ2-3, with TRBD2 matching 11 bases. Germline V gene data show CDR1 as SGDLS and CDR2 as YYNGEE. V trimming: 4 bases; J trimming: 0 bases; junction bases outside the gene matches: 4. CDR3 length: 16 residues. CDR3 loop: CASSLRTSGSTDTQYF. DNA of the CDR3: TGTGCCAGCAGCCTCCGGACTAGCGGGAGCACAGATACGCAGTATTTT.

The chain links TRBV4-3 to TRBJ1-2; no reliable D call. CDR3 length equals 15 residues. The germline gives CDR1 LGHNA, CDR2 YSLEER. Trimming pared 0 bases from V and 4 bases from J, leaving 12 bases between. The CDR3 coding sequence is TGCGCCAGCAGCCAAGAAACTGCACAGCTCTATGGCTACACCTTC. Amino acid sequence: CASSQETAQLYGYTF.

The CDR3 bases are TGTGCCAGCTCCCCCTGGGACCAACTAGCCAAAAACATTCAGTACTTC. This translates into CASSPWDQLAKNIQYF. V and J are TRBV18 and TRBJ2-4; possibly TRBD1 or TRBD2 for D (5 bases each). The V end was cut by 6 bases, the J end by 0 bases, with 15 bases between. The CDR3 has 16 residues. Germline V lookup: CDR1 KGHSH, CDR2 LQKENI.

V usage is TRBV2 and J usage is TRBJ2-7, with 9 bases that match TRBD1. Germline-derived CDR1 and CDR2 are SNHLY and FYNNEI. The CDR3 sequence is 16 residues long. The J segment lost 3 bases and the V segment lost 7 bases, leaving 13 bases of the junction unmatched. The CDR3 DNA follows: TGTGCCAGCACCAAATCCGGGACAGGGATATACTACGAGCAGTACTTC. Amino acids: CASTKSGTGIYYEQYF.

The rearrangement joins TRBV12-2 to TRBJ2-1; the D call TRBD2 from the table was never checked on the DNA. TRBV12-2 counts as a pseudogene. This CDR3 has 16 amino acids. The CDR3 sequence: CASRLVRGLDFHEQFF. The CDR3 DNA sequence: TGTGCAAGTCGCTTAGTGAGGGGACTAGATTTCCATGAGCAGTTCTTC.

This sequence joins TRBV6-5 and TRBJ1-1; TRBD1 might be the D (6 bases). The CDR3 loop spans 13 amino acids. Germline-derived CDR1 and CDR2 are MNHEY and SVGAGI. The V end lost 6 bases, the J end lost 0 bases, and 8 bases lay between the germline ends. The CDR3 loop reads CASRYRVNTEAFF. The CDR3 DNA is TGTGCCAGCAGGTACAGGGTGAACACTGAAGCTTTCTTT.

This clone was recorded a few times. V gene TRBV7-9 combines with J gene TRBJ1-6; D might be TRBD1 (6 bases). The CDR3 is 17 residues long. V was clipped by 5 bases and J by 9 bases, with 23 bases between them. CDR1 is SEHNR and CDR2 is FQNEAQ in the germline V gene (reference sequence). This CDR3 is CASSHQQGGFDISPLHF. In nucleotides, the CDR3 is TGTGCCAGCAGCCATCAACAGGGTGGATTTGACATTTCACCCCTCCACTTT.

The gene calls are TRBV5-6 and TRBJ1-2; no definite D call. With 2 bases removed from V and 8 bases from J, the gap between germline ends came to 13 bases. This CDR3 contains 13 residues. Germline lookup yields CDR1 SGHDT and CDR2 YYEEEE. As DNA, the CDR3 is TGTGCCAGCAGCTTTTCTACAACCGGAGGCTACACCTTC. Residues: CASSFSTTGGYTF.

The genes are TRBV7-2 and TRBJ2-3; D call uncertain. V lost 7 bases and J lost 2, with 13 bases in between. The CDR3 has 14 amino acids. Germline V CDR1 and CDR2: SGHTA, FQGNSA. The DNA for the CDR3 is TGTGCCAGCACCCCTGGAGCGCACACAGATACGCAGTATTTT. Translating it yields CASTPGAHTDTQYF. The full variable domain, in which reference TRBV7-2 and TRBJ2-3 provide the parts outside the CDR3, is GAGVSQSPSNKVTEKGKDVELRCDPISGHTALYWYRQSLGQGLEFLIYFQGNSAPDKSGLPSDRFSAERTGGSVSTLTIQRTQQEDSAVYLCASTPGAHTDTQYFGPGTRLTVL.

The chain uses TRBV18 and TRBJ2-1; perhaps TRBD2 as D (6 bases). Trimming took off 4 bases at V and 8 bases at J, with 18 bases between the two ends. Per germline, CDR1 KGHSH and CDR2 LQKENI. This CDR3 has 15 residues. The CDR3 loop reads CASSQSGTRVDEQFF. In DNA form, the CDR3 reads TGTGCCAGCTCACAGTCCGGGACTCGTGTGGATGAGCAGTTCTTC.

This chain connects TRBV19 to TRBJ1-1; D is possibly TRBD1 (5 bases). V was trimmed by 7 bases and J by 0 bases, leaving 12 bases between them. The CDR3 is 14 amino acids. CDR1 is LNHDA and CDR2 is SQIVND in the germline V gene (reference sequence). The CDR3 region is CASTLEGLNTEAFF. The CDR3 nucleotides are TGTGCCAGTACCCTAGAGGGGTTGAACACTGAAGCTTTCTTT.

The sample holds a few counts of this clone. The chain joins TRBV28 to TRBJ1-3; D is undetermined. Deletions cut 5 bases from V and 0 bases from J, with 8 bases between. This CDR3 spans 14 amino acids. Germline V lookup: CDR1 MDHEN, CDR2 SYDVKM. Here the CDR3 DNA reads TGTGCCAGCAGTGGAACTGGCTCTGGAAACACCATATATTTT. Translated: CASSGTGSGNTIYF.

This clone was seen a single time. The chain recombines TRBV27 with TRBJ2-7; 7 positions match TRBD1. Per germline, CDR1 MNHEY and CDR2 SMNVEV (reference sequence). After removal of 5 bases from V and 5 bases from J, the junction contained 6 bases not matched to a gene. This CDR3 has 13 residues. The CDR3 spells CASSRQGDHEQYF. As DNA, the CDR3 is TGTGCCAGCAGTCGACAGGGAGACCACGAGCAGTACTTC.

This clone was recorded a few times. The chain has TRBV7-8 and TRBJ1-1, with D hard to call. V lost 5 bases, J lost 2 bases, and 15 bases lay in between. In germline, CDR1 is SGHVS, CDR2 FQNEAQ. This CDR3 has 15 amino acids. The CDR3 region has the DNA TGTGCCAGCAGCCCATCCCCCGACCGTAACACTGAAGCTTTCTTT. It yields the protein CASSPSPDRNTEAFF. The whole variable domain, filled in from reference TRBV7-8 and TRBJ1-1, reads GAGVSQSPRYKVAKRGQDVALRCDPISGHVSLFWYQQALGQGPEFLTYFQNEAQLDKSGLPSDRFFAERPEGSVSTLKIQRTQQEDSAVYLCASSPSPDRNTEAFFGQGTRLTVV.

CDR3 in amino acids: CASSPREVTNTEAFF. For the CDR3, the DNA is TGTGCCAGCAGTCCCCGTGAAGTTACGAACACTGAAGCTTTCTTT. The chain recombines TRBV6-5 with TRBJ1-1; no clear D gene. This CDR3 has 15 residues. Germline-derived CDR1 and CDR2 are MNHEY and SVGAGI. V dropped 5 bases and J dropped 1 base, with 14 bases sitting between them.

V usage is TRBV28 and J usage is TRBJ1-5, with D hard to call. Trimming stripped 6 bases from V and 4 bases from J, with 10 bases between. CDR1 MDHEN and CDR2 SYDVKM come from the germline V gene. This CDR3 spans 13 amino acids. CDR3 amino acids: CASRLEGNQPQHF. DNA of the CDR3: TGTGCCAGCAGATTGGAGGGAAATCAGCCCCAGCATTTT.

The gene calls are TRBV2 and TRBJ1-5; perhaps TRBD1 as D (5 bases). The CDR3 length is 15 residues. The ends were cut back, 1 base at V and 4 bases at J, with 11 bases in the middle. Germline V gives CDR1 SNHLY, CDR2 FYNNEI. DNA of the CDR3: TGTGCCAGCAGTGAAGGGACAAGACAAAATCAGCCCCAGCATTTT. Residues: CASSEGTRQNQPQHF.

The J gene is TRBJ2-1, the V gene TRBV7-2; D may match TRBD1 or TRBD2 (6 bases each). Trimming left V 1 base short and J 3 bases short, with 10 bases between. Germline V gene data show CDR1 as SGHTA and CDR2 as FQGNSA. This CDR3 comprises 15 residues. The CDR3 DNA sequence: TGTGCCAGCAGCTTAGTCGGGGGCGGCTACAATGAGCAGTTCTTC. Its protein is CASSLVGGGYNEQFF. The full variable domain, rest sourced from reference TRBV7-2 and TRBJ2-1, is GAGVSQSPSNKVTEKGKDVELRCDPISGHTALYWYRQSLGQGLEFLIYFQGNSAPDKSGLPSDRFSAERTGGSVSTLTIQRTQQEDSAVYLCASSLVGGGYNEQFFGPGTRLTVL.

This chain uses TRBV4-3 with TRBJ1-4; tentative D call: TRBD1 (6 bases). In germline, CDR1 is LGHNA, CDR2 YSLEER. The CDR3 loop spans 15 amino acids. Trimming pared 2 bases from V and 8 bases from J, leaving 15 bases between. The CDR3 loop is CASSQRGTHGEKLFF. In DNA form, the CDR3 reads TGCGCCAGCAGCCAAAGGGGGACTCACGGGGAAAAACTGTTTTTT.